Below, 32 T cell receptor beta chains from the same sample are listed, as sequenced in a study of blood T cell repertoires in COVID-19. Profiling relied on immunoSEQ multiplex PCR, and the TCRdb table lists in-frame clones only, not all of them. The table has approximately 310,000 clones, 89% seen once. Sequencing was done on a sample of PBMCs or T cells enriched from blood (not recorded which). The receptors were gathered from a man between 60 and 75 years old who had recovered from COVID-19.

This clone was recorded only once. J is TRBJ2-7 and V is TRBV19, with 8 nucleotides matching TRBD2. This CDR3 spans 15 amino acids. Trimming at V came to 3 bases and at J to 2 bases, leaving 6 bases not matched to a gene. CDR1 and CDR2 from the germline V gene are LNHDA and SQIVND (reference sequence). For the CDR3, the DNA is TGTGCCAGTAGTATCAATACGGGAGGGCCCTACGAGCAGTACTTC. Translation: CASSINTGGPYEQYF.

This clone was seen a handful of times. The J gene is TRBJ1-2, the V gene TRBV5-4, with D possibly matching TRBD1 (6 bases). The V end was cut by 0 bases, the J end by 8 bases, with 11 bases between. The length of the CDR3 is 13 residues. Germline lookup yields CDR1 SGHNT and CDR2 YYREEE (reference sequence). CDR3 sequence reads: CASSLDRVGGYTF. The CDR3 nucleotides are TGTGCCAGCAGCTTGGACAGGGTCGGAGGCTACACCTTC.

The chain combines TRBV5-1 with TRBJ2-1, with 10 bases fitting TRBD2. This CDR3 is built from 16 residues. V lost 0 bases, J lost 3 bases, and 3 bases stayed unmatched. Germline CDR1 is SGHRS and CDR2 is YFSETQ. CDR3 bases: TGCGCCAGCAGCTTGGCCGCTAGCGGGAGCTACAATGAGCAGTTCTTC. This gives the protein CASSLAASGSYNEQFF.

The chain links TRBV4-2 to TRBJ1-4; TRBD1 agrees at 7 bases. Unmatched junction bases numbered 3, after V lost 4 bases and J lost 10 bases. There are 12 residues in the CDR3. CDR1 and CDR2 (germline): LGHNA, YNFKEQ. CDR3 sequence reads: CASSLRQGKLFF. As DNA, the CDR3 is TGTGCCAGCAGCCTGCGACAGGGAAAACTGTTTTTT.

The chain links TRBV11-1 to TRBJ2-1; a weak D match, TRBD2 (5 bases). Germline V gene lookup returns CDR1 SGHAT and CDR2 FQDESV (reference sequence). Trimming removed 1 base from V and 9 bases from J, with 13 bases in between. There are 14 residues in the CDR3. CDR3 DNA: TGTGCCAGCAGCTTAGATGCTGGTCGGGGTGAGCAGTTCTTC. Encoded protein: CASSLDAGRGEQFF.

The genes are TRBV7-2 and TRBJ2-7; D gene uncertain. CDR1 SGHTA and CDR2 FQGNSA come from the germline V gene. The CDR3 runs to 14 residues. The V gene lost 2 bases and the J gene lost 5 bases, with 13 bases spanning the gap. The CDR3 protein is CASSLLDPYHEQYF. The DNA for the CDR3 is TGTGCCAGCAGCTTATTAGATCCTTACCACGAGCAGTACTTC.

This clone was seen more than once but under ten times. The chain employs TRBV28 and TRBJ2-7; D perhaps matches TRBD2 (6 bases). CDR3 size: 12 residues. V shed 5 bases and J shed 8 bases, with 13 bases lying between them. The germline V gene encodes CDR1 MDHEN and CDR2 SYDVKM. The CDR3 coding sequence is TGTGCCAGCAGTCTCGTGGGGGGACAGCAGTACTTC. This translates into CASSLVGGQQYF.

This sequence joins TRBV6-2 or TRBV6-3 and TRBJ1-2; D possibly corresponds to TRBD1 (6 bases). Germline CDR1 reads MNHEY; CDR2 reads SVGEGT. The length of the CDR3 is 13 residues. V lost 5 bases, J lost 5 bases, and 12 bases lay in between. Here the CDR3 reads CASSLRGFYGYTF. The CDR3 DNA reads as TGTGCCAGCAGTCTCAGGGGATTTTATGGCTACACCTTC.

The CDR3 region has the DNA TGCGCCAGCAGAAATCTAGCGGGAGAAGAGCAGTACTTC. This encodes CASRNLAGEEQYF. J is TRBJ2-7 and V is TRBV5-1, with 10 bases fitting TRBD2. This CDR3 is 13 amino acids long. Looked up from germline, CDR1 is SGHRS and CDR2 is YFSETQ. The V and J ends lost 5 bases and 7 bases, in that order; junction bases with no gene match: 6.

This clone was counted a few times. The chain joins TRBV5-1 to TRBJ2-6; weak D call: TRBD1 (6 bases). The CDR3 is made up of 15 amino acids. Germline V gives CDR1 SGHRS, CDR2 YFSETQ. Trimming removed 2 bases from V and 4 bases from J, with 10 bases in between. The CDR3: CASSFSGVGANVLTF. In DNA, the CDR3 is TGCGCCAGCAGCTTTTCAGGGGTAGGGGCCAACGTCCTGACTTTC.

The chain joins TRBV19 to TRBJ1-2; 8 bases match TRBD1. The CDR3 is made up of 16 amino acids. Germline values: CDR1 LNHDA, CDR2 SQIVND (reference sequence). V was clipped by 4 bases and J by 0 bases; unmatched bases: 7. The CDR3 nucleotides are TGTGCCAGTAGTACTCTAACAGGGGGAGCTAACTATGGCTACACCTTC. Its translation: CASSTLTGGANYGYTF.

The rearrangement joins TRBV19 to TRBJ1-2; D unclear. Trimming took off 4 bases at V and 3 bases at J, with 18 bases between the two ends. The germline CDR1 and CDR2 sequences are LNHDA and SQIVND (reference sequence). The length of the CDR3 is 16 residues. DNA for the CDR3: TGTGCCAGTAGTAGAGGGATCGCGGGTAGGGACTATGGCTACACCTTC. Translating it yields CASSRGIAGRDYGYTF.

V is TRBV14 and J is TRBJ2-1; no clear D gene. Germline CDR1 reads SGHDN; CDR2 reads FVKESK. The CDR3 has 15 residues. With 2 bases removed from V and 4 bases from J, the gap between germline ends came to 12 bases. The CDR3, as DNA: TGTGCCAGCAGCCAATACCTATGGGCGTACAATGAGCAGTTCTTC. Its protein is CASSQYLWAYNEQFF.

This clone appeared a single time. The rearrangement joins TRBV19 to TRBJ1-6; TRBD1 matches 7 bases. In germline, CDR1 is LNHDA, CDR2 SQIVND (reference sequence). CDR3 length: 16 residues. Germline trimming cut 3 bases from V and 1 base from J; bases unmatched to any gene: 3. The DNA for the CDR3 is TGTGCCAGTAGTATCCGGGACAGTTCCTATAATTCACCCCTCCACTTT. Translated: CASSIRDSSYNSPLHF.

Remarks on this clone: The sample has other DNA sequences that encode this CDR3 too. The V call is TRBV15, the J call TRBJ2-7; maybe TRBD1 (5 bases). Trimming removed 1 base at V and 0 bases at J, with 7 bases between. Germline-derived CDR1 and CDR2 are LNHNV and YYDKDF (reference sequence). This CDR3 comprises 14 residues. The CDR3: CATSRGQGSYEQYF. CDR3 coding DNA: TGTGCCACCAGCAGAGGGCAGGGCTCCTACGAGCAGTACTTC.

The V call is TRBV9, the J call TRBJ1-1; 9 positions agree with TRBD1. The CDR3 runs 16 residues. Germline V gene data show CDR1 as SGDLS and CDR2 as YYNGEE. V shed 0 bases and J 4 bases; nucleotides not matched to a gene: 7. The CDR3 nucleotides read TGTGCCAGCAGCGTAGATACAGGGGGCAGGGGCACTGAAGCTTTCTTT. This translates into CASSVDTGGRGTEAFF.

The chain carries TRBV29-1 and TRBJ2-1; TRBD2 might be the D (5 bases). Deletions cut 8 bases from V and 0 bases from J, with 11 bases between. The CDR3 is 13 residues long. Germline-derived CDR1 and CDR2 are SQVTM and ANQGSEA. The CDR3 bases are TGCAGCTTTACAACTAGCTCCTACAATGAGCAGTTCTTC. This translates into CSFTTSSYNEQFF.

This chain connects TRBV28 to TRBJ2-7; 7 nucleotides match TRBD2. From germline, CDR1 is MDHEN and CDR2 SYDVKM. The CDR3 sequence is 15 residues long. The trim removed 4 bases at V and 1 base at J, leaving 7 bases unmatched. The CDR3 DNA sequence: TGTGCCAGCAGTTCCCCCCGCGGGAGATCCTACGAGCAGTACTTC. This gives the protein CASSSPRGRSYEQYF.

This chain connects TRBV30 to TRBJ2-3; 8 nucleotides agree with TRBD1. V gave up 8 bases and J gave up 4 bases; unmatched junction bases: 8. Germline CDR1 reads GTSNPN; CDR2 reads SVGIG (reference sequence). This CDR3 is built from 13 residues. DNA for the CDR3: TGTGCCGGAAACAGGGGGATGTCAGATACGCAGTATTTT. It encodes CAGNRGMSDTQYF.

This chain connects TRBV5-4 to TRBJ2-6; D remains ambiguous. Trimming cost V 3 bases and J 4 bases, with 5 bases left between them. CDR3 length: 13 residues. In germline, CDR1 is SGHNT, CDR2 YYREEE (reference sequence). The CDR3 here is CASSSQGANVLTF. The CDR3 nucleotides read TGTGCCAGCAGCTCCCAAGGGGCCAACGTCCTGACTTTC.

The genes are TRBV3-1 (or the pseudogene TRBV3-2) and TRBJ2-7, with TRBD1 identical over 8 bases. The CDR3 length is 13 residues. The germline CDR1 and CDR2 sequences are LGHDT and YNNKEL (reference sequence). V dropped 4 bases and J dropped 3; count of bases not matched to a gene: 2. CDR3 sequence (DNA): TGTGCCAGCAGCCGCGGACAGGGCTACGAGCAGTACTTC. This codes for CASSRGQGYEQYF.

The chain has TRBV5-1 and TRBJ2-7; tentatively, D is TRBD2 (5 bases). The CDR3 runs 15 residues. V shed 4 bases and J shed 3 bases, with 17 bases lying between them. CDR1 is SGHRS and CDR2 is YFSETQ in the germline V gene. CDR3 in DNA: TGCGCCAGCAGCGCCCGCTCCGAACGGGACTACGAGCAGTACTTC. Translation: CASSARSERDYEQYF. Variable domain in full (rest from reference TRBV5-1 and TRBJ2-7): KAGVTQTPRYLIKTRGQQVTLSCSPISGHRSVSWYQQTPGQGLQFLFEYFSETQRNKGNFPGRFSGRQFSNSRSEMNVSTLELGDSALYLCASSARSERDYEQYFGPGTRLTVT.

The count of this clone is one. This sequence joins TRBV5-6 and TRBJ1-2; D is ambiguous. This CDR3 comprises 14 residues. The V and J ends lost 4 bases and 7 bases respectively, with 17 bases between them. The germline V gene has CDR1 SGHDT and CDR2 YYEEEE. Here the CDR3 reads CASSLGRRRSGYTF. The CDR3 DNA is TGTGCCAGCAGCCTCGGACGCCGGAGGAGTGGCTACACCTTC. Full variable domain (rest looked up from reference TRBV5-6 and TRBJ1-2): DAGVTQSPTHLIKTRGQQVTLRCSPKSGHDTVSWYQQALGQGPQFIFQYYEEEERQRGNFPDRFSGHQFPNYSSELNVNALLLGDSALYLCASSLGRRRSGYTFGSGTRLTVV.

V and J are TRBV5-1 and TRBJ1-2; possibly TRBD1 for D (6 bases). The length of the CDR3 is 14 residues. Germline V CDR1 and CDR2: SGHRS, YFSETQ. V lost 4 bases to trimming and J lost 9 bases, with 19 bases between them. The CDR3 nucleotides read TGCGCCAGCAGCCCTGACAGGTCTGTATGGAGCTACACCTTC. It codes for CASSPDRSVWSYTF.

The genes are TRBV6-5 and TRBJ1-2; D unresolved. The germline V gene has CDR1 MNHEY and CDR2 SVGAGI. V lost 0 bases, J lost 4 bases, and 15 bases lay in between. This CDR3 is built from 16 residues. The CDR3 protein is CASSYSSFTERYGYTF. CDR3 coding DNA: TGTGCCAGCAGTTACTCGTCCTTTACGGAGCGCTATGGCTACACCTTC.

V and J are TRBV19 and TRBJ2-1, with TRBD2 matching 7 bases. The ends lost 3 bases at V and 10 bases at J; junction bases unmatched: 9. Germline CDR1 LNHDA, CDR2 SQIVND (reference sequence). The CDR3 sequence is 14 residues long. In DNA form, the CDR3 reads TGTGCCAGTAGTATCGGTGGGCTAGCGGACGAGCAGTTCTTC. It encodes CASSIGGLADEQFF.

In regard to this clone: One end of the junction does not line up with germline, which may come from a read error. The V and J genes are TRBV7-7 and TRBJ2-7, with 7 nucleotides matching TRBD1. This CDR3 has 15 amino acids. CDR1 and CDR2 (germline): SSHAT, FNYEAQ (reference sequence). CDR3 in amino acids: CASSIGTADSYEQYF. The CDR3, as DNA: TGTGCTAGCAGCATCGGGACAGCCGACTCCTACGAGCAGTACTTC. Looking up the rest from reference TRBV7-7 and TRBJ2-7 gives the full variable domain: GAGVSQSPRYKVTKRGQDVTLRCDPISSHATLYWYQQALGQGPEFLTYFNYEAQPDKSGLPSDRFSAERPEGSISTLTIQRTEQRDSAMYRCASSIGTADSYEQYFGPGTRLTVT.

The chain uses TRBV5-6 and TRBJ2-2, with D possibly TRBD2 on 6 matching bases. This CDR3 is built from 15 residues. V was trimmed by 1 base and J by 3 bases, leaving 10 bases between them. CDR1 is SGHDT, CDR2 YYEEEE, per germline. CDR3 loop: CASSLLVADTGELFF. CDR3 nucleotide sequence: TGTGCCAGCAGCTTGTTGGTAGCGGACACCGGGGAGCTGTTTTTT.

The chain employs TRBV19 and TRBJ2-7; TRBD1 matches 7 bases. With V trimmed by 5 bases and J by 4 bases, 8 bases remained unmatched. The CDR3 totals 14 residues. Germline-derived CDR1 and CDR2 are LNHDA and SQIVND (reference sequence). Here the CDR3 reads CASSSGQVLYEQYF. CDR3 nucleotides: TGTGCCAGTAGTTCCGGACAGGTTCTATACGAGCAGTACTTC. Full variable domain (remainder filled in from reference TRBV19 and TRBJ2-7): DGGITQSPKYLFRKEGQNVTLSCEQNLNHDAMYWYRQDPGQGLRLIYYSQIVNDFQKGDIAEGYSVSREKKESFPLTVTSAQKNPTAFYLCASSSGQVLYEQYFGPGTRLTVT.

This clone was counted only a few times. This rearrangement joins TRBV13 to TRBJ1-6; weak D call: TRBD1 (6 bases). Germline V gene sequence: CDR1 PRHDT, CDR2 FYEKMQ (reference sequence). Trimming stripped 7 bases from V and 2 bases from J, with 21 bases between. The CDR3 extends over 18 amino acids. CDR3 sequence (DNA): TGTGCCAGCACCTACCAGACCTCCCGGGACACCTATAATTCACCCCTCCACTTT. Translated, it gives CASTYQTSRDTYNSPLHF.

This chain's CDR3 is CASSLNREYTGELFF. In DNA, the CDR3 is TGTGCCAGCAGTTTGAACAGGGAATACACCGGGGAGCTGTTTTTT. The chain couples TRBV28 to TRBJ2-2; a possible D gene is TRBD1 (6 bases). Trimming cost V 3 bases and J 3 bases, with 11 bases left between them. Germline V CDR1 and CDR2: MDHEN, SYDVKM. This CDR3 is built from 15 residues.

V and J are TRBV18 and TRBJ2-7; D unresolved. The CDR3 contains 14 residues. Germline CDR1 and CDR2: KGHSH and LQKENI. V lost 5 bases to trimming and J lost 2 bases, with 13 bases between them. DNA of the CDR3: TGTGCCAGCTCAATTCGCAGTTCTCCCTACGAGCAGTACTTC. The encoded protein is CASSIRSSPYEQYF.